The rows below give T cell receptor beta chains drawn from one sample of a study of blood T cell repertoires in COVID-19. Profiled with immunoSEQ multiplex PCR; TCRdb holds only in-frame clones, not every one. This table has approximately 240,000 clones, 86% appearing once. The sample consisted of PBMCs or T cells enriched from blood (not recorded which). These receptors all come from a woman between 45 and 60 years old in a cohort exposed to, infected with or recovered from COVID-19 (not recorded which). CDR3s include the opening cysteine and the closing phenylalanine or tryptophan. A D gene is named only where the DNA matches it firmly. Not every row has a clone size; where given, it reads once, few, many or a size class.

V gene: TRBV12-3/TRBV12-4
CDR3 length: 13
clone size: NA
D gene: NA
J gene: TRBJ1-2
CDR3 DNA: TGTGCCAGCAGTTTCCGGGGGGCGCTTGGCTACACCTTC
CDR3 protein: CASSFRGALGYTF

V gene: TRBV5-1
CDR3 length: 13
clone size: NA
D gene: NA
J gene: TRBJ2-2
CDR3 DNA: TGCGCCAGCAGCTTGGATCGGGTCGGGGAGCTGTTTTTT
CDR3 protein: CASSLDRVGELFF

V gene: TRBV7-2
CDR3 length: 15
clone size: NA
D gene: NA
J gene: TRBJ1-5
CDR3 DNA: TGTGCCAGCAGCCCTCAGGGACAAACCAATCAGCCCCAGCATTTT
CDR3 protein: CASSPQGQTNQPQHF

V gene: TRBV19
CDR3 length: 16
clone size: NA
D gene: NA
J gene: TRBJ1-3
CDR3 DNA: TGTGCCAGTAGTATTAACAGCGGACTCTCTGGAAACACCATATATTTT
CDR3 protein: CASSINSGLSGNTIYF

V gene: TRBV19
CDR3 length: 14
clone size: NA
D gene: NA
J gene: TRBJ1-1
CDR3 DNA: TGTGCCAGTAGTATTTATAACAGGATTACTGAAGCTTTCTTT
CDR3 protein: CASSIYNRITEAFF

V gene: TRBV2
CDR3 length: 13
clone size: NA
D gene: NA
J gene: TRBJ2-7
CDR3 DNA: TGTGCCAGCAGTAGGCAGGGCCGCGACGAGCAGTACTTC
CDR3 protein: CASSRQGRDEQYF

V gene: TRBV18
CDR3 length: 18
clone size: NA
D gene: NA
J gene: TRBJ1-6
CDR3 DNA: TGTGCCAGCTCACCCCGCGCATGGATCCAGGCGTCTAATTCACCCCTCCACTTT
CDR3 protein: CASSPRAWIQASNSPLHF

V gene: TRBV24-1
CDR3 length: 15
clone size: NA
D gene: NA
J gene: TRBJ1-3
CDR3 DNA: TGTGCCACCAGTGATCCCCGGGGGACCGGAAACACCATATATTTT
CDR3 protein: CATSDPRGTGNTIYF

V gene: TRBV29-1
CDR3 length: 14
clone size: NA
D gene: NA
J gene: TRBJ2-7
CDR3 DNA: TGCAGCGTTGAATCGGACGGGGGTTCCTACGAGCAGTACTTC
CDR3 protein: CSVESDGGSYEQYF

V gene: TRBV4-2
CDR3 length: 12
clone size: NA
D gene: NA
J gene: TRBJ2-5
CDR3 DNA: TGTGCCAGCAGCCAAACAGGGGAGACCCAGTACTTC
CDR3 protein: CASSQTGETQYF

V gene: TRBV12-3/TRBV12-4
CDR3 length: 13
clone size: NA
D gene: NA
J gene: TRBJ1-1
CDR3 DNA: TGTGCCAGCAATCGGGGAGGGAACACTGAAGCTTTCTTT
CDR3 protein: CASNRGGNTEAFF

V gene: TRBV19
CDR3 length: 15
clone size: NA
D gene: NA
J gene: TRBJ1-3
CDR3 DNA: TGTGCCAGTAGTAGTCTCCCTAACTCTGGAAACACCATATATTTT
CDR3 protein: CASSSLPNSGNTIYF

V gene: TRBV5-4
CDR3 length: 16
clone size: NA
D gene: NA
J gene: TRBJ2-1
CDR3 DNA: TGTGCCAGCAGCCCGGGGGAGCCGAGCTCCTACAATGAGCAGTTCTTC
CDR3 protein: CASSPGEPSSYNEQFF

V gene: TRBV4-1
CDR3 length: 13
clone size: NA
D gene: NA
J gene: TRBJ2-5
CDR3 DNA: TGCGCCAGCAGGGGGCAGGGTCATGAGACCCAGTACTTC
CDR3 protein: CASRGQGHETQYF

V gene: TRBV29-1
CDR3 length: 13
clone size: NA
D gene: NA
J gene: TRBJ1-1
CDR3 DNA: TGCAGCGCAATTCCACAGGAATACACTGAAGCTTTCTTT
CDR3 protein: CSAIPQEYTEAFF

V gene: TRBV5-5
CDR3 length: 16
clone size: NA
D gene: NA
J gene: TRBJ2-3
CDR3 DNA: TGTGCCAGCAGCTCCCCAAGGGACACCGGTGGAGATACGCAGTATTTT
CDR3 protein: CASSSPRDTGGDTQYF

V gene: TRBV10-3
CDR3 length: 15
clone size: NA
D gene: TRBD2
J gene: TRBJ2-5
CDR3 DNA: TGTGCCATCAGTGAGAGGATGGCGGGGGGCGAGACCCAGTACTTC
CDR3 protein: CAISERMAGGETQYF

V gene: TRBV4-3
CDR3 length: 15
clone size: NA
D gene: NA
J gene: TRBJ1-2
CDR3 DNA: TGCGCCAGCAGCCAAGATACGCAGGCAAACTATGGCTACACCTTC
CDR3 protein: CASSQDTQANYGYTF

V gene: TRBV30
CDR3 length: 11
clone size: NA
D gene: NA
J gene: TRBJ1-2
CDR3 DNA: TGTGCCTGGAGTGTACAGTATGGCTACACCTTC
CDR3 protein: CAWSVQYGYTF

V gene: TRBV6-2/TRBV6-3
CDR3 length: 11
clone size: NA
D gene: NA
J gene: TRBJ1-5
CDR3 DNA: TGTGCCAGCAGTGACAGTGAGCCCCAGCATTTT
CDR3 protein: CASSDSEPQHF

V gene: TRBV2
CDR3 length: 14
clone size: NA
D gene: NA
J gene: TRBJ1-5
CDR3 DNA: TGTGCCAGCAGTGACAGGATGGGCAATCAGCCCCAGCATTTT
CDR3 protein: CASSDRMGNQPQHF

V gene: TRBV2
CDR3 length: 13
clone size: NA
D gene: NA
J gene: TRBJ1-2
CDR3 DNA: TGTGCCAGCAACCGTTACGAGAACTATGGCTACACCTTC
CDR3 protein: CASNRYENYGYTF

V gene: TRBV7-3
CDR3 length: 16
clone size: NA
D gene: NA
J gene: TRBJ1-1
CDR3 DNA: TGTGCCAGCAGCTTAAGTTTGCCAGGGGTCCAGGGTGAAGCTTTCTTT
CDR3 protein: CASSLSLPGVQGEAFF

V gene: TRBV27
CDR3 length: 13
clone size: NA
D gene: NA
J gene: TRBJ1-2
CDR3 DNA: TGTGCCAGCAGTTTGCGGGGCCGGTGGGGCTACACCTTC
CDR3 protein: CASSLRGRWGYTF

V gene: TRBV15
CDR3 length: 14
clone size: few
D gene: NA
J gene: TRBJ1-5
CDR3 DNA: TGTGCCACCAGCCCAAACTATAGCAATCAGCCCCAGCATTTT
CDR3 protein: CATSPNYSNQPQHF

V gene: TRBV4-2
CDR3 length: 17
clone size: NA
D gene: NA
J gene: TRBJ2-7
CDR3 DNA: TGTGCCAGCAGCCAGAAATCTTGGGTCGGGGGGCACTACGAGCAGTACTTC
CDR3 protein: CASSQKSWVGGHYEQYF

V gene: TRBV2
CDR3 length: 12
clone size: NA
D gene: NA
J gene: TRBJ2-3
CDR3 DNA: TGTGCCAGCAGTGCCGGTACAGATACGCAGTATTTT
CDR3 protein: CASSAGTDTQYF

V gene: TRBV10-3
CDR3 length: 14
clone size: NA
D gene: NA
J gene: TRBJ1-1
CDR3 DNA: TGTGCCATCAGTGAGAGCAGGAAGAACACTGAAGCTTTCTTT
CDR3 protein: CAISESRKNTEAFF

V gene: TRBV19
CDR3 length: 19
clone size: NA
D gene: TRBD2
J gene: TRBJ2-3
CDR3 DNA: TGTGCCAGTAGGGAGACCGGGACTAACTCCCCCTTCGGCACAGATACGCAGTATTTT
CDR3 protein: CASRETGTNSPFGTDTQYF

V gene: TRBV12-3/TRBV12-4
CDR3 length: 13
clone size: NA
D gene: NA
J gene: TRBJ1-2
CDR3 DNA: TGTGCCAGCAGTTGGACACCACGGGATGGCTACACCTTC
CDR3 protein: CASSWTPRDGYTF

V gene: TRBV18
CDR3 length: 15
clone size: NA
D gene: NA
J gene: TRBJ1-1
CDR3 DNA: TGTGCCAGCTCAAGAGCCGGGGGGAGAGACACTGAAGCTTTCTTT
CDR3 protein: CASSRAGGRDTEAFF